Listed here are 24 T cell receptor beta chains from one sample, sequenced in a study of response to subunit inactivated influenza vaccine. TCRdb itself ran the RT-PCR reads through MiXCR, one entry per CDR3 protein. The sample holds 530,000 or so distinct CDR3 sequences; around 25% are singletons and the top ten take around 2%. Here the sequenced sample was CD4+ T cells sorted from PBMCs, taken roughly 5 days after vaccination. The receptors stem from a man aged 50 to 60 who received an inactivated influenza vaccine.

The chain carries TRBV7-9 and TRBJ1-5, with D possibly being TRBD1 (5 bases). The CDR3 is made up of 15 amino acids. With 0 bases removed from V and 4 bases from J, the gap between germline ends came to 10 bases. Looked up from germline, CDR1 is SEHNR and CDR2 is FQNEAQ (reference sequence). Here the CDR3 DNA reads TGTGCCAGCAGCTTAGCGGGACGGACTAATCAGCCCCAGCATTTT. It codes for CASSLAGRTNQPQHF.

The V gene is TRBV28, the J gene TRBJ1-6; D gene ambiguous. V lost 4 bases and J lost 8, with 12 bases in between. CDR1 MDHEN and CDR2 SYDVKM come from the germline V gene. The CDR3 covers 14 residues. CDR3 nucleotides: TGTGCCAGCAGTTCTGGAGAGCTTCATTCACCCCTCCACTTT. This gives the protein CASSSGELHSPLHF.

In this sample, this clonotype turned up a few times. J is TRBJ1-6 and V is TRBV13, with D perhaps matching TRBD1 (5 bases). The CDR3 consists of 12 residues. V lost 2 bases and J 9 bases, leaving 5 bases between the germline ends. Looked up from germline, CDR1 is PRHDT and CDR2 is FYEKMQ (reference sequence). The CDR3 region is CASSLQGSPLHF. The CDR3 region has the DNA TGTGCCAGCAGCTTACAGGGTTCACCCCTCCACTTT.

The rearrangement uses TRBV20-1 and TRBJ2-1, with D perhaps TRBD1 or TRBD2 (5 bases each). The length of the CDR3 is 16 residues. Germline CDR1 DFQATT, CDR2 SNEGSKA (reference sequence). V lost 0 bases, J lost 7 bases, and 19 bases lay in between. The CDR3 reads CSARDPRRQRTNEQFF. The CDR3 coding sequence is TGCAGTGCTAGAGATCCAAGGAGACAGCGGACTAATGAGCAGTTCTTC.

This clonotype has a handful of counts. An end of the junction differs from the germline gene, which may be a read error. The gene calls are TRBV9 and TRBJ2-5; 7 nucleotides match TRBD2. The CDR3 covers 12 residues. Per germline, CDR1 SGDLS and CDR2 YYNGEE. As DNA, the CDR3 is TGTGCCAGCAACGTTTTCGGCGGGAGCTTGGCCTTC. Amino acids: CASNVFGGSLAF.

V and J are TRBV10-3 and TRBJ2-1, with D perhaps assigned TRBD1 or TRBD2 (5 bases each). CDR3 size: 13 residues. Trimming took 8 bases from V and 7 from J, leaving 15 bases between them. Germline values: CDR1 ENHRY, CDR2 SYGVKD. CDR3 loop: CAIGTGPRNEQFF. The CDR3 DNA follows: TGTGCCATCGGTACGGGACCGAGAAATGAGCAGTTCTTC.

This clonotype was seen a few times. This chain links TRBV12-3 or TRBV12-4 with TRBJ1-2, with D unclear. The CDR3 sequence is 13 residues long. V shed 6 bases and J shed 8 bases, with 16 bases lying between them. The CDR3 reads CASSPAVSMGYTF. In DNA form, the CDR3 reads TGTGCCAGCAGCCCCGCGGTGTCGATGGGCTACACCTTC.

This clonotype came up once. The V call is TRBV6-1, the J call TRBJ2-7; TRBD2 matches at 13 bases. The CDR3 has 17 residues. Germline CDR1 and CDR2: MNHNS and SASEGT. J was trimmed by 0 bases and V by 4 bases; bases with no gene match: 6. The CDR3 DNA sequence: TGTGCCAGCAGTGCCGGGACTAGCGGGATTAGCTCCTACGAGCAGTACTTC. Residues: CASSAGTSGISSYEQYF.

This clonotype has a handful of counts. The chain joins TRBV20-1 to TRBJ1-1; D unresolved. With 3 bases removed from V and 1 base from J, the gap between germline ends came to 9 bases. The CDR3 has 13 amino acids. CDR1 is DFQATT and CDR2 is SNEGSKA in the germline V gene (reference sequence). CDR3 DNA sequence: TGCAGTGCTAGCGCTGAGGGGAACACTGAAGCTTTCTTT. This gives the protein CSASAEGNTEAFF.

The rearrangement uses TRBV20-1 and TRBJ1-1; 7 nucleotides match TRBD1. In germline, CDR1 is DFQATT, CDR2 SNEGSKA (reference sequence). The CDR3 runs 13 residues. Trimming took 6 bases from V and 4 from J; bases not matched to a gene: 8. The CDR3 bases are TGCAGTGCAGTACAGGGGAGGAGCACTGAAGCTTTCTTT. Encoded protein: CSAVQGRSTEAFF.

This clonotype was picked up a small number of times. The chain recombines TRBV12-3 or TRBV12-4 with TRBJ2-3, with 8 bases matching TRBD2. The V gene end was trimmed by 6 bases and the J gene end by 0 bases; junction bases not matched to a gene: 11. The CDR3 spans 17 residues. DNA for the CDR3: TGTGCCAGCAGCCCTGAGAATAGCGGGATAAGCACAGATACGCAGTATTTT. This sequence encodes CASSPENSGISTDTQYF.

The sample holds a few counts of this clonotype. The V call is TRBV9, the J call TRBJ2-3, with 9 nucleotides matching TRBD2. Trimming at V came to 0 bases and at J to 1 base, leaving 3 bases not matched to a gene. The CDR3 spans 16 residues. The germline V gene has CDR1 SGDLS and CDR2 YYNGEE. CDR3 nucleotides: TGTGCCAGCAGCGTAGCGGCGGGAGGGGGCACAGATACGCAGTATTTT. Translated, it gives CASSVAAGGGTDTQYF.

The J gene is TRBJ2-1, the V gene TRBV6-2 or TRBV6-3; 9 bases agree with TRBD2. Germline CDR1 reads MNHEY; CDR2 reads SVGEGT. The CDR3 contains 13 residues. Trimming cost V 7 bases and J 7 bases; bases outside gene matches: 5. The CDR3 protein is CASNLAGRNEQFF. Written as DNA, the CDR3 is TGTGCCAGCAATCTAGCGGGAAGGAATGAGCAGTTCTTC.

This chain links TRBV21-1 with TRBJ2-1; the table gives TRBD2 as D, unverified against the DNA. TRBV21-1 is a listed pseudogene. The CDR3 loop spans 19 amino acids. CDR3 in DNA: TGTGCCAGCAGCAAAGGGTTGACTAGCGGGGGGGACCACTTCAATGAGCAGTTCTTC. Protein product: CASSKGLTSGGDHFNEQFF.

This chain connects TRBV7-7 to TRBJ2-5; 8 bases map to TRBD1. This CDR3 region has 15 residues. Germline V gives CDR1 SSHAT, CDR2 FNYEAQ (reference sequence). V shed 4 bases, J shed 1 base, and the junction held 5 bases outside the gene matches. DNA for the CDR3: TGTGCCAGCAGCTCCACAGGGGGTGTCCAAGAGACCCAGTACTTC. Its translation: CASSSTGGVQETQYF.

This chain links TRBV5-5 with TRBJ2-7; D possibly corresponds to TRBD2 (6 bases). V lost 4 bases and J 6 bases, leaving 14 bases between the germline ends. This CDR3 is built from 13 residues. Germline V gives CDR1 SGHKS, CDR2 YYEKEE (reference sequence). In DNA, the CDR3 is TGTGCCAGCAGCCAGGGTCGGGGGATCGAGCAGTACTTC. This sequence encodes CASSQGRGIEQYF.

The CDR3 nucleotides are TGCAGTGCTAGGGGACAGTTTGGTTATAAAGAGACCCAGTACTTC. This codes for CSARGQFGYKETQYF. The chain carries TRBV20-1 and TRBJ2-5, with 7 nucleotides matching TRBD1. Germline assignment: CDR1 DFQATT and CDR2 SNEGSKA (reference sequence). With 3 bases clipped from V and 3 bases from J, the junction kept 10 bases outside the gene matches. This CDR3 has 15 residues.

J is TRBJ2-1 and V is TRBV14; TRBD2 agrees at 7 bases. V was clipped by 4 bases and J by 0 bases; unmatched bases: 9. The CDR3 consists of 17 residues. Germline assignment: CDR1 SGHDN and CDR2 FVKESK. The CDR3 reads CASSPYRLAGSYNEQFF. The CDR3 region has the DNA TGTGCCAGCAGCCCTTACAGACTAGCCGGCTCCTACAATGAGCAGTTCTTC.

This clonotype was counted only a few times. This rearrangement joins TRBV4-1 to TRBJ2-3; TRBD2 agrees at 15 bases. CDR3 length: 18 amino acids. Germline assignment: CDR1 MGHRA and CDR2 YSYEKL. With 4 bases clipped from V and 1 base from J, the junction kept 6 bases outside the gene matches. The chain's CDR3 is CASSLGLAGGIRTDTQYF. CDR3 DNA sequence: TGCGCCAGCAGCCTCGGACTAGCGGGGGGGATTCGCACAGATACGCAGTATTTT.

CDR3 amino acids: CASSLGAGVIDTQYF. CDR3 coding DNA: TGTGCCAGCAGCTTAGGAGCGGGGGTGATAGATACGCAGTATTTT. The chain is built from TRBV7-2 and TRBJ2-3; 8 bases align to TRBD2. The germline V gene has CDR1 SGHTA and CDR2 FQGNSA. This CDR3 spans 15 amino acids. V was clipped by 1 base and J by 5 bases; unmatched bases: 5.

This rearrangement joins TRBV20-1 to TRBJ2-7; 9 positions match TRBD1. After removal of 1 base from V and 2 bases from J, the junction contained 9 bases not matched to a gene. Germline V gives CDR1 DFQATT, CDR2 SNEGSKA (reference sequence). This CDR3 has 16 residues. Here the CDR3 reads CSARGSGQGNPYEQYF. For the CDR3, the DNA is TGCAGTGCTAGAGGGTCCGGACAGGGGAATCCCTACGAGCAGTACTTC.

The V gene is TRBV6-2 or TRBV6-3, the J gene TRBJ2-7, with D possibly called TRBD1 or TRBD2 (6 bases each). CDR1 and CDR2 from the germline V gene are MNHEY and SVGEGT. The V gene lost 4 bases and the J gene lost 2 bases, with 15 bases spanning the gap. This CDR3 is 15 amino acids long. The CDR3 reads CASSWLQGGPYEQYF. CDR3 coding DNA: TGTGCCAGCAGTTGGCTACAGGGAGGTCCCTACGAGCAGTACTTC.

The sample holds a few counts of this clonotype. The chain links TRBV3-1 to TRBJ2-7, with TRBD1 identical over 9 bases. Unmatched junction bases numbered 8, after V lost 1 base and J lost 4 bases. This CDR3 region has 16 residues. Germline CDR1 LGHDT, CDR2 YNNKEL (reference sequence). CDR3 nucleotide sequence: TGTGCCAGCAGCCAAGCGGTTGGGACAGGGTCTTACGAGCAGTACTTC. Translated: CASSQAVGTGSYEQYF.

The chain uses TRBV7-2 and TRBJ2-5, with 9 nucleotides matching TRBD1. Trimming cost V 8 bases and J 2 bases; bases outside gene matches: 12. The CDR3 has 16 amino acids. The germline gives CDR1 SGHTA, CDR2 FQGNSA. In DNA, the CDR3 is TGTGCCAGCTTACGCGACGGGACAGGGTCACAAGAGACCCAGTACTTC. It codes for CASLRDGTGSQETQYF.